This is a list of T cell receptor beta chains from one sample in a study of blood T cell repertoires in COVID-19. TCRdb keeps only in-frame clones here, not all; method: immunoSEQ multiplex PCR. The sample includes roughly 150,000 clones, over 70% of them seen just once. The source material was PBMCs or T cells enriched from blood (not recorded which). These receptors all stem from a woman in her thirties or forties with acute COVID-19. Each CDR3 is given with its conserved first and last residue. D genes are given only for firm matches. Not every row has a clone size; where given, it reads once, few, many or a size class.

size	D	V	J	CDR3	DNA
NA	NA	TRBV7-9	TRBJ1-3	CASSQRVLNTIYF	TGTGCCAGCAGCCAACGGGTATTAAACACCATATATTTT
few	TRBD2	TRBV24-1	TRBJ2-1	CATSDPASGHNEQFF	TGTGCCACCAGTGATCCGGCTAGCGGACACAATGAGCAGTTCTTC
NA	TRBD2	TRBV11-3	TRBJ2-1	CASSLRPGLDEQFF	TGTGCCAGCAGCCTACGCCCGGGACTAGATGAGCAGTTCTTC
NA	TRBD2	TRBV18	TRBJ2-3	CASSPGGTSRTTDTQYF	TGTGCCAGCTCACCCGGGGGGACTAGCCGTACGACAGATACGCAGTATTTT
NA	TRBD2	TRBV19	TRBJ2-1	CASSIRGLAGGPNRANEQFF	TGTGCCAGTAGTATTAGAGGACTAGCGGGAGGGCCTAATAGGGCCAATGAGCAGTTCTTC
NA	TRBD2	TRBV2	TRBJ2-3	CASAGWLAGGTDTQYF	TGTGCCAGCGCGGGGTGGCTAGCGGGAGGGACAGATACGCAGTATTTT
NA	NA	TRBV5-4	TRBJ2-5	CASSLARMAGTETQYF	TGTGCCAGCAGCTTGGCTCGAATGGCGGGAACGGAGACCCAGTACTTC
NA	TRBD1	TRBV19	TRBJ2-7	CASSRQGAYEQYF	TGTGCCAGTAGCAGACAGGGGGCCTACGAGCAGTACTTC
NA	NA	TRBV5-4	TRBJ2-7	CASSLDRGPYEQYF	TGTGCCAGCAGCTTGGACCGAGGGCCCTACGAGCAGTACTTC
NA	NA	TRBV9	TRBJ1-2	CASSVDAGNNYGYTF	TGTGCCAGCAGCGTAGATGCAGGGAATAACTATGGCTACACCTTC
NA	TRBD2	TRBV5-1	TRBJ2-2	CASSLALLAGANTGELFF	TGCGCCAGCAGCTTGGCCCTACTAGCGGGAGCGAACACCGGGGAGCTGTTTTTT
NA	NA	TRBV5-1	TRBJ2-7	CASSSLGSGTRQYEQYF	TGCGCCAGCAGCTCGCTCGGCTCCGGGACAAGACAGTACGAGCAGTACTTC
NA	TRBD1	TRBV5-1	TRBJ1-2	CASSLGRDRGYGYTF	TGCGCCAGCAGCTTGGGCCGGGACAGGGGGTATGGCTACACCTTC
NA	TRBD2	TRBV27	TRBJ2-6	CASSFRPGGLSGANVLTF	TGTGCCAGCAGTTTTCGCCCGGGAGGTCTCTCTGGGGCCAACGTCCTGACTTTC
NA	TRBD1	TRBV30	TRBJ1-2	CAWSVRDRGRNGYTF	TGTGCCTGGAGCGTAAGGGACAGGGGGCGGAATGGCTACACCTTC
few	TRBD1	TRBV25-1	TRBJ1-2	CASRKDRGHGYTF	TGTGCCAGCAGAAAAGACAGGGGGCATGGCTACACCTTC
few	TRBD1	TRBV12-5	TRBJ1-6	CASGPGQGVGPLHF	TGTGCTAGTGGTCCAGGACAGGGTGTTGGGCCCCTCCACTTT
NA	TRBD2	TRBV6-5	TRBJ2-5	CASGPGTSGRETQYF	TGTGCCAGCGGACCCGGGACTAGCGGGAGGGAGACCCAGTACTTC
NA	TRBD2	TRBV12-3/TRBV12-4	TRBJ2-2	CASSPHGREVFF	TGTGCCAGCAGCCCTCACGGGAGGGAGGTGTTTTTT
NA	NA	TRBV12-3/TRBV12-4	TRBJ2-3	CASGPTGRDTQYF	TGTGCCAGCGGGCCGACAGGGAGGGATACGCAGTATTTT
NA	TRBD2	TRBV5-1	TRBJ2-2	CASSSMTSGNTGELFF	TGCGCCAGCAGCTCTATGACTAGCGGAAACACCGGGGAGCTGTTTTTT
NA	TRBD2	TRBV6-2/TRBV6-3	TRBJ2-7	CASSPGASGSQYF	TGTGCCAGCAGTCCGGGGGCTAGCGGGAGTCAGTACTTC
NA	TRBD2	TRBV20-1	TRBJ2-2	CSARGLAGDPNTGELFF	TGCAGTGCTCGTGGGTTAGCGGGAGACCCGAACACCGGGGAGCTGTTTTTT
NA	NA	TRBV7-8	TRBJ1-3	CASSFPRGDSGNTIYF	TGTGCCAGCAGCTTCCCCCGGGGGGACTCTGGAAACACCATATATTTT
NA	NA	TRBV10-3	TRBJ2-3	CAISEGSGHTDTQYF	TGTGCCATCAGTGAAGGTAGCGGCCACACAGATACGCAGTATTTT
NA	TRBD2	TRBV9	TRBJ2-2	CASSVSASGRASQHTGELFF	TGTGCCAGCAGCGTATCTGCTAGCGGGAGGGCGTCTCAACACACCGGGGAGCTGTTTTTT
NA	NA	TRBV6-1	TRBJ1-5	CASSEVGVPQPQHF	TGTGCCAGCAGTGAAGTCGGGGTTCCTCAGCCCCAGCATTTT
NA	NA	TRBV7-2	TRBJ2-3	CASSWGPRLHRETDTQYF	TGTGCCAGCAGTTGGGGGCCGCGACTCCATCGGGAAACAGATACGCAGTATTTT
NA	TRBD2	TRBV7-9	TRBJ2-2	CVSGLAAATGELFF	TGTGTCTCTGGACTAGCGGCCGCCACCGGGGAGCTGTTTTTT
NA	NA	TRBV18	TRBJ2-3	CASSANRRGRADTQYF	TGTGCCAGCTCGGCCAACAGGCGGGGTAGGGCAGATACGCAGTATTTT
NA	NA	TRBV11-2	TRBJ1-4	CASSTSEKLFF	TGTGCCAGCAGCACGAGTGAAAAACTGTTTTTT
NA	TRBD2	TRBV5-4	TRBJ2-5	CASSLSPSGQETQYF	TGTGCCAGCAGCTTGTCTCCTAGCGGCCAAGAGACCCAGTACTTC
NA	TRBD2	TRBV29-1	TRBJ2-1	CSAGLVVEQFF	TGCAGCGCCGGACTAGTGGTGGAGCAGTTCTTC
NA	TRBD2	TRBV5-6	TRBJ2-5	CASSLAVTSVYQETQYF	TGTGCCAGCAGCTTGGCCGTGACTAGCGTCTATCAAGAGACCCAGTACTTC
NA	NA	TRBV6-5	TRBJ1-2	CASRAGQLYGYTF	TGTGCCAGCAGGGCCGGACAGCTCTATGGCTACACCTTC
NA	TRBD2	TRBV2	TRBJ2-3	CATVPAGGTDTQYF	TGTGCCACGGTTCCGGCGGGGGGCACAGATACGCAGTATTTT
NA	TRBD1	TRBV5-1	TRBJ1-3	CASSPTGAYGNTIYF	TGCGCCAGCAGCCCAACAGGGGCGTACGGAAACACCATATATTTT
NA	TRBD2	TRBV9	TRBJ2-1	CASSTGTSGTRRNEQFF	TGTGCCAGCAGCACAGGGACTAGCGGGACTCGGCGCAATGAGCAGTTCTTC
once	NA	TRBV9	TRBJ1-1	CASSEGRTNTEAFF	TGTGCCAGCAGCGAGGGGCGGACGAACACTGAAGCTTTCTTT
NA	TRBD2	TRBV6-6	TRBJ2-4	CASSPQKRERNIQYF	TGTGCCAGCAGTCCTCAGAAGCGGGAGAGAAACATTCAGTACTTC
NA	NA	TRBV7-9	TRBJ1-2	CASSLESLGYTF	TGTGCCAGCAGCTTAGAAAGTCTAGGCTACACCTTC
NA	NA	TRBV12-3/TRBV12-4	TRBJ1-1	CASTNDSRVAFF	TGTGCCAGCACCAATGACAGTAGGGTAGCTTTCTTT
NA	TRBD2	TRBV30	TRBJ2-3	CALTGGSADTQYF	TGTGCCTTAACGGGGGGGAGTGCAGATACGCAGTATTTT
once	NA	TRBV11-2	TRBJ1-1	CASSPAGAKSNTEAFF	TGTGCCAGCAGCCCCGCAGGGGCAAAGTCGAACACTGAAGCTTTCTTT
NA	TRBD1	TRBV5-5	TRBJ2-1	CASSLYPGQHNEQFF	TGTGCCAGCAGCTTGTATCCGGGACAGCACAATGAGCAGTTCTTC
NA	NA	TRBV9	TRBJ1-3	CASSPGGPTARNTIYF	TGTGCCAGCAGCCCCGGGGGTCCAACCGCCCGAAACACCATATATTTT